This TCR beta chain was sequenced in a study of cytomegalovirus exposure and HLA in healthy donors. General study points: It was reportedly the case that the classifier diagnosed cytomegalovirus status with high specificity and sensitivity.

Vbeta (60) and Jbeta (13) primers were used in the PCR. The assay was immunoSEQ multiplex PCR, and TCRdb's table has in-frame clones only and misses some. The sample has about 140,000 clones, about 77% seen once; the top ten hold 1.6%. As for this clone: The antigen is undetermined.

Germline V gene sequence: CDR1 MNHEY, CDR2 SMNVEV (reference sequence). Trimming removed 5 bases from V and 3 bases from J; junction bases left unmatched: 8. This CDR3 contains 17 residues. The chain has TRBV27 and TRBJ2-7; the match to TRBD2 covers 15 bases. Sequenced material: PBMCs. The sequence was obtained from a female donor in good health and CMV-seronegative. The CDR3 sequence is CASSPRGLAGGLYEQYF. CDR3 nucleotide sequence: TGTGCCAGCAGTCCTCGGGGACTAGCGGGAGGACTCTACGAGCAGTACTTC.